The 8 T cell receptor beta chains reported below all come from one sample, sequenced in a study of blood T cell repertoires in COVID-19. The assay was immunoSEQ multiplex PCR, and TCRdb's table has in-frame clones only and misses some. The table includes 70,000 to 100,000 clones, around 72% detected once. Sequencing was carried out using peripheral blood. These receptors were taken from a woman aged 55-70 years in a cohort sampled during active or convalescent COVID-19.

This chain links TRBV6-6 with TRBJ1-6; no reliable D call. The CDR3 is made up of 16 amino acids. Trimming cost V 6 bases and J 3 bases, with 15 bases left between them. The germline V gene has CDR1 MNHNY and CDR2 SVGAGI (reference sequence). This CDR3 is CASSPRSGNYNSPLHF. In nucleotides, the CDR3 is TGTGCCAGCAGCCCACGGAGCGGAAACTATAATTCACCCCTCCACTTT.

V is TRBV29-1 and J is TRBJ1-1; TRBD1 is a possible D gene (5 bases). Trimming shortened V by 8 bases and J by 6 bases, and 16 bases separated the two germline ends. The CDR3 covers 12 residues. Germline lookup yields CDR1 SQVTM and CDR2 ANQGSEA. CDR3 loop: CSSLGGVAEAFF. In nucleotides, the CDR3 is TGCAGCTCCCTCGGAGGGGTGGCTGAAGCTTTCTTT.

In this sample, this clone turned up once. This chain connects TRBV4-2 to TRBJ2-1; 12 bases align to TRBD2. The CDR3 sequence is 18 residues long. The ends lost 0 bases at V and 5 bases at J; junction bases unmatched: 8. CDR1 LGHNA and CDR2 YNFKEQ come from the germline V gene. The CDR3 bases are TGTGCCAGCAGCCAAGATCTGACTAGCGGGGGATATAACAATGAGCAGTTCTTC. Translation: CASSQDLTSGGYNNEQFF.

This chain links TRBV6-5 with TRBJ1-2; 7 bases align to TRBD1. J lost 6 bases, V lost 6 bases, and 7 bases had no gene match. Germline assignment: CDR1 MNHEY and CDR2 SVGAGI. This CDR3 has 13 residues. The CDR3 bases are TGTGCCAGCAGGAGCCGGGACAGAGATGGCTACACCTTC. Translation gives CASRSRDRDGYTF.

The chain employs TRBV28 and TRBJ2-4; a weak D match, TRBD2 (6 bases). The CDR3 totals 13 residues. Trimming left V 5 bases short and J 7 bases short, with 12 bases between. CDR1 MDHEN and CDR2 SYDVKM come from the germline V gene. For the CDR3, the DNA is TGTGCCAGCAGTGGGGGGAAGGTGAACATTCAGTACTTC. Its protein is CASSGGKVNIQYF.

The gene calls are TRBV4-3 and TRBJ1-1, with 8 positions matching TRBD1. In germline, CDR1 is LGHNA, CDR2 YSLEER. The CDR3 consists of 16 residues. Unmatched junction bases numbered 8, after V lost 0 bases and J lost 5 bases. CDR3 nucleotide sequence: TGCGCCAGCAGCCAAGAGCCGGGAGACAGGGGAACTGAAGCTTTCTTT. This encodes CASSQEPGDRGTEAFF.

The chain links TRBV29-1 to TRBJ1-5; 7 bases line up with TRBD1. V trimming: 6 bases; J trimming: 8 bases; junction bases outside the gene matches: 7. The CDR3 runs 12 residues. Germline V gene sequence: CDR1 SQVTM, CDR2 ANQGSEA. The CDR3 sequence is CSVRTGLEPQHF. CDR3 sequence (DNA): TGCAGCGTAAGGACAGGCTTGGAGCCCCAGCATTTT.

V and J are TRBV27 and TRBJ2-7; TRBD1 matches 7 bases. The germline CDR1 and CDR2 sequences are MNHEY and SMNVEV (reference sequence). The CDR3 is 15 residues long. With V trimmed by 0 bases and J by 3 bases, 5 bases remained unmatched. CDR3 DNA: TGTGCCAGCAGTTTATCCCGAACAGGGGTCTACGAGCAGTACTTC. The encoded protein is CASSLSRTGVYEQYF.